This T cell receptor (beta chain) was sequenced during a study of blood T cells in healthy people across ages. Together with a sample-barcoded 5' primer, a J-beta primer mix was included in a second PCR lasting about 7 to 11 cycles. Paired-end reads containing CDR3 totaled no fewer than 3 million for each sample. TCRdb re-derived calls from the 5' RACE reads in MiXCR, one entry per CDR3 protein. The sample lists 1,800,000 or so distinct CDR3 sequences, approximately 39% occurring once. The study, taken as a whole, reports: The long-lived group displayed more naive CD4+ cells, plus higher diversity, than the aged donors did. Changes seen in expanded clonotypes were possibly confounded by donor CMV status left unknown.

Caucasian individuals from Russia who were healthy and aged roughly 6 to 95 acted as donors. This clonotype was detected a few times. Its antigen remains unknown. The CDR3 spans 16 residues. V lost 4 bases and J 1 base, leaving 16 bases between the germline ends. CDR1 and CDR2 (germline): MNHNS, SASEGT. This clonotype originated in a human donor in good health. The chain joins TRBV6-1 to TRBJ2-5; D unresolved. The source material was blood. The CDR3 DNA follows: TGTGCCAGCAGTGGCGACTCTCTTCTACTCCAAGAGACCCAGTACTTC. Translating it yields CASSGDSLLLQETQYF.